A single sample is the source of the 18 T cell receptor beta chains below, sequenced in a study of T cells in Graves' hyperthyroidism and ophthalmopathy. The TCR beta CDR3 regions underwent amplification using RNA transcripts as the source. RT-PCR in the first round (using the HTBI primer set) targeted the TCR CDR3. TCRdb re-called the multiplex PCR reads with MiXCR, one entry per CDR3 protein. This table holds more than 600,000 distinct CDR3 sequences, about 15% found once. Source material: blood. The origin of the receptors is a man younger than 35 with Graves' hyperthyroidism.

This sequence joins TRBV4-1 and TRBJ1-1; perhaps TRBD1 as D (5 bases). V dropped 2 bases and J dropped 0 bases, with 13 bases sitting between them. This CDR3 contains 16 residues. Germline V lookup: CDR1 MGHRA, CDR2 YSYEKL. The chain's CDR3 is CASSQLGTEMNTEAFF. The CDR3 bases are TGCGCCAGCAGCCAACTGGGGACGGAGATGAACACTGAAGCTTTCTTT.

The table lists this clonotype with a count of one. V and J are TRBV20-1 and TRBJ2-7, with TRBD2 identical over 9 bases. With V trimmed by 6 bases and J by 5 bases, 5 bases remained unmatched. CDR3 length: 12 amino acids. Per the germline V gene, CDR1 is DFQATT and CDR2 is SNEGSKA (reference sequence). The DNA of the CDR3 is TGCAGTGCACCCCGACTAGCGGACGAGCAGTACTTC. Protein sequence: CSAPRLADEQYF.

The genes are TRBV6-1 and TRBJ1-5; 7 nucleotides line up with TRBD1. The V and J ends lost 6 bases and 4 bases, in that order; junction bases with no gene match: 6. Germline V lookup: CDR1 MNHNS, CDR2 SASEGT. The CDR3 sequence is 14 residues long. The CDR3 sequence is CASSKGARNQPQHF. The CDR3 DNA is TGTGCCAGCAGCAAGGGGGCGAGAAATCAGCCCCAGCATTTT.

This clonotype has more than one count but fewer than ten. This chain connects TRBV19 to TRBJ1-5, with D maybe TRBD1 (6 bases). V was trimmed by 7 bases and J by 5 bases, leaving 15 bases between them. In germline, CDR1 is LNHDA, CDR2 SQIVND (reference sequence). The CDR3 is 14 amino acids. The DNA of the CDR3 is TGTGCCAGTAATTCGGGGGGCGTCTATCAGCCCCAGCATTTT. This codes for CASNSGGVYQPQHF. Looking up the rest from reference TRBV19 and TRBJ1-5 gives the full variable domain: DGGITQSPKYLFRKEGQNVTLSCEQNLNHDAMYWYRQDPGQGLRLIYYSQIVNDFQKGDIAEGYSVSREKKESFPLTVTSAQKNPTAFYLCASNSGGVYQPQHFGDGTRLSIL.

At least ten counts were recorded for this clonotype. The CDR3 DNA sequence: TGTGCCAGCAGTCCATACCCGGGACGCAATCAGCCCCAGCATTTT. This encodes CASSPYPGRNQPQHF. The chain combines TRBV27 with TRBJ1-5; possibly TRBD1 for D (5 bases). V dropped 5 bases and J dropped 2 bases, with 13 bases sitting between them. This CDR3 comprises 15 residues. Per germline, CDR1 MNHEY and CDR2 SMNVEV (reference sequence).

For this clonotype: A much larger clone sits a single nucleotide away, making a read error possible. This sequence joins TRBV7-8 and TRBJ1-1; D call uncertain. Germline CDR1 is SGHVS and CDR2 is FQNEAQ. The CDR3 contains 15 residues. CDR3 sequence reads: CARSFTTQMGTEAFF. The CDR3 nucleotides read TGTGCCAGGAGCTTCACGACCCAAATGGGGACTGAAGCTTTCTTT.

This clonotype showed up just a few times. This sequence joins TRBV3-1 and TRBJ1-2; D possibly corresponds to TRBD1 (6 bases). V was clipped by 6 bases and J by 5 bases, with 13 bases between them. Germline V gene data show CDR1 as LGHDT and CDR2 as YNNKEL (reference sequence). This CDR3 is 13 amino acids long. The CDR3 DNA follows: TGTGCCAGCAGAGGGGGGGGCTCATATGGCTACACCTTC. This gives the protein CASRGGGSYGYTF.

This CDR3 is CASTRSGGSTDTQYF. In DNA form, the CDR3 reads TGTGCCAGCACTCGCAGTGGCGGTAGCACAGATACGCAGTATTTT. The chain employs TRBV12-3 or TRBV12-4 and TRBJ2-3; D uncertain. CDR3 size: 15 residues. V lost 7 bases and J lost 0, with 14 bases in between.

This clonotype was seen repeatedly, ten times or more. V is TRBV11-3 and J is TRBJ2-5; 8 bases agree with TRBD2. V trimming: 3 bases; J trimming: 4 bases; junction bases outside the gene matches: 4. This CDR3 has 14 amino acids. Germline V CDR1 and CDR2: SGHNT, YENEEA. CDR3 sequence reads: CASSFSGNRETQYF. The CDR3 DNA is TGTGCCAGCAGCTTTAGCGGGAACAGAGAGACCCAGTACTTC.

This clonotype has at least ten counts. DNA for the CDR3: TGTGCCAGCAGATCTGCTCGCGAGGCGGGGGGAGGGGAGCAGTTCTTC. Encoded protein: CASRSAREAGGGEQFF. The chain carries TRBV28 and TRBJ2-1; 8 bases fit TRBD2. The CDR3 runs 16 residues. Germline CDR1 is MDHEN and CDR2 is SYDVKM. V was pared by 6 bases and J by 10 bases, with 17 bases of the junction left unmatched.

The chain carries TRBV27 and TRBJ1-3; 7 positions agree with TRBD1. The CDR3 has 15 amino acids. CDR1 is MNHEY and CDR2 is SMNVEV in the germline V gene (reference sequence). Losses at the gene ends were 0 bases for V and 4 bases for J; bases not matched to a gene: 3. CDR3 sequence reads: CASSLSTGPGNTIYF. CDR3 nucleotides: TGTGCCAGCAGTTTATCGACAGGGCCAGGAAACACCATATATTTT.

This clonotype came up a few times. This chain links TRBV7-2 with TRBJ1-2; possible D gene TRBD1, 5 bases. Trimming cost V 5 bases and J 4 bases, with 14 bases left between them. The CDR3 sequence is 14 residues long. CDR1 SGHTA and CDR2 FQGNSA come from the germline V gene. The CDR3 is CASSPSGGGYGYTF. Here the CDR3 DNA reads TGTGCCAGCAGCCCGTCGGGGGGGGGCTATGGCTACACCTTC.

For this clonotype: Just one base apart from a much larger clone, this may be a read error. The chain is built from TRBV12-3 or TRBV12-4 and TRBJ1-5; D unresolved. Trimming cost V 4 bases and J 3 bases, with 10 bases left between them. The CDR3 covers 14 residues. The CDR3 bases are TGTGCCAGCAGTTGTTCGCAAGACAATCAGCCCCAGCATTTT. It is translated as CASSCSQDNQPQHF.

This clonotype has a handful of counts. This chain joins TRBV5-1 and TRBJ1-5; no clear D. The V and J ends lost 4 bases and 0 bases respectively, with 8 bases between them. Germline CDR1 and CDR2: SGHRS and YFSETQ. This CDR3 is 14 amino acids long. The CDR3 here is CASSPKNSNQPQHF. In DNA, the CDR3 is TGCGCCAGCAGCCCTAAGAATAGCAATCAGCCCCAGCATTTT.

The genes are TRBV20-1 and TRBJ1-1; 7 nucleotides match TRBD1. The CDR3 sequence is 13 residues long. Germline trimming cut 4 bases from V and 6 bases from J; bases unmatched to any gene: 8. In germline, CDR1 is DFQATT, CDR2 SNEGSKA (reference sequence). The CDR3 sequence: CSAKRGRGAEAFF. The CDR3 nucleotides read TGCAGTGCTAAAAGGGGGCGCGGAGCTGAAGCTTTCTTT.

This clonotype showed up many times. The chain recombines TRBV11-1 with TRBJ2-1; TRBD2 matches at 7 bases. Germline V gene lookup returns CDR1 SGHAT and CDR2 FQDESV (reference sequence). V shed 11 bases and J 9 bases; nucleotides not matched to a gene: 25. The CDR3 covers 17 residues. CDR3: CARGGGSPLWTISEQFF. Written as DNA, the CDR3 is TGTGCCCGTGGGGGGGGATCACCGTTGTGGACGATTAGTGAGCAGTTCTTC.

This clonotype has ten or more counts. The chain combines TRBV29-1 with TRBJ2-7, with D unclear. CDR3 size: 11 residues. V shed 6 bases and J shed 3 bases, with 9 bases lying between them. CDR1 is SQVTM and CDR2 is ANQGSEA in the germline V gene. The CDR3 DNA sequence: TGCAGCGTGGAGACTGGCTACGAGCAGTACTTC. Translating gives CSVETGYEQYF.

The chain carries TRBV5-1 and TRBJ1-5; D may be TRBD1 (6 bases). CDR1 and CDR2 from the germline V gene are SGHRS and YFSETQ. V lost 3 bases and J 6 bases, leaving 13 bases between the germline ends. The CDR3 length is 14 residues. The CDR3 here is CASSSTGPGQPQHF. In DNA form, the CDR3 reads TGCGCCAGCAGCTCTACAGGGCCTGGTCAGCCCCAGCATTTT.